This T cell receptor beta chain is drawn from a study of T cell changes during pregnancy in multiple sclerosis. This CDR3 comprises 16 residues. In germline, CDR1 is KGHSH, CDR2 LQKENI. The germline V and J ends were trimmed by 6 bases and 7 bases, with 19 bases remaining between them. TCRdb's table, derived via immunoSEQ multiplex PCR, lists solely in-frame clones and lacks some. Among some 90,000 clones listed, 90% to 95% were seen once. The source of this sequence is a female donor in good health, enrolled as a control in a pregnancy study. V gene TRBV18 combines with J gene TRBJ1-6; D gene uncertain. This specimen consisted of peripheral blood, obtained after pregnancy. For the CDR3, the DNA is TGTGCCAGCTCCCTGTACCTGAGGACTGAAAATTCACCCCTCCACTTT. Encoded protein: CASSLYLRTENSPLHF.